Below, 25 T cell receptor beta chains from the same sample are listed, as sequenced in a study of blood T cell repertoires in COVID-19. Sequencing was performed with immunoSEQ multiplex PCR; in TCRdb, only in-frame clones are kept and a portion is missing. The sample lists around 230,000 clones, around four fifths seen once, with around 11% in the top ten. The sequenced material came from peripheral blood. These receptors were collected from a woman in her sixties with active or convalescent COVID-19.

This clone is a singleton in its sample. The chain carries TRBV19 and TRBJ2-3; a weak D match, TRBD2 (6 bases). Trimming took off 1 base at V and 1 base at J, with 15 bases between the two ends. From germline, CDR1 is LNHDA and CDR2 SQIVND (reference sequence). The CDR3 totals 17 residues. CDR3 sequence reads: CASSIGPLSGGTDTQYF. The DNA of the CDR3 is TGTGCCAGTAGTATAGGACCTTTGTCGGGGGGCACAGATACGCAGTATTTT.

The CDR3 is CASSLMGQGDSPLHF. For the CDR3, the DNA is TGTGCCAGCAGCTTAATGGGACAGGGCGATTCACCCCTCCACTTT. The J gene is TRBJ1-6, the V gene TRBV7-3; 9 bases are shared with TRBD1. This CDR3 contains 15 residues. Trimming took 1 base from V and 8 from J; bases not matched to a gene: 3. The germline V gene has CDR1 SGHTA and CDR2 FQGTGA.

This chain joins TRBV15 and TRBJ1-1; no reliable D call. V lost 0 bases and J lost 4, with 6 bases in between. The CDR3 extends over 13 amino acids. CDR1 is LNHNV, CDR2 YYDKDF, per germline (reference sequence). This CDR3 reads CATSREQATEAFF. Here the CDR3 DNA reads TGTGCCACCAGCAGAGAGCAGGCCACTGAAGCTTTCTTT.

The genes are TRBV30 and TRBJ1-2; the match to TRBD1 covers 11 bases. Germline CDR1 is GTSNPN and CDR2 is SVGIG (reference sequence). J gave up 8 bases and V 1 base, and 6 bases lay outside the gene matches. The CDR3 loop spans 14 amino acids. CDR3 protein: CAWSEGQGVKGYTF. The CDR3 DNA reads as TGTGCCTGGAGTGAGGGACAGGGGGTGAAAGGCTACACCTTC.

V is TRBV6-5 and J is TRBJ1-6; 7 bases match TRBD1. Germline V gene sequence: CDR1 MNHEY, CDR2 SVGAGI. This CDR3 has 15 residues. V trimming: 6 bases; J trimming: 10 bases; junction bases outside the gene matches: 12. This CDR3 reads CASSVTGTGESPLHF. Here the CDR3 DNA reads TGTGCCAGCAGCGTGACAGGGACCGGAGAGTCACCCCTCCACTTT.

The CDR3 DNA follows: TGTGCCAGCAGTTTAGCCCCCAGGGAACTGTTTTTT. Translation gives CASSLAPRELFF. The J gene is TRBJ1-4, the V gene TRBV12-3 or TRBV12-4; D perhaps matches TRBD1 (5 bases). V was cut by 0 bases and J by 12 bases, with 8 bases left in between. This CDR3 has 12 amino acids.

This chain joins TRBV10-3 and TRBJ1-2; D not resolved. CDR1 and CDR2 (germline): ENHRY, SYGVKD. The V gene lost 4 bases and the J gene lost 4 bases, with 10 bases spanning the gap. This CDR3 spans 13 amino acids. The CDR3 DNA reads TGTGCCATCAGTGGGTCAGCATTCTATGGCTACACCTTC. Translation gives CAISGSAFYGYTF.

This clone was seen just once. The rearrangement joins TRBV5-4 to TRBJ2-3; maybe TRBD2 (6 bases). The CDR3 contains 13 residues. In germline, CDR1 is SGHNT, CDR2 YYREEE (reference sequence). V shed 7 bases and J shed 6 bases, with 15 bases lying between them. The CDR3 reads CASYTRGSDTQYF. The CDR3 nucleotides read TGTGCCAGCTATACCCGGGGGTCCGATACGCAGTATTTT.

V is TRBV6-5 and J is TRBJ2-5, with D possibly matching TRBD2 (6 bases). Trimming removed 3 bases at V and 1 base at J, with 12 bases between. The germline gives CDR1 MNHEY, CDR2 SVGAGI. The CDR3 length is 15 residues. The DNA for the CDR3 is TGTGCCAGCAGTTATCGAGCGGGTCCCCAAGAGACCCAGTACTTC. Translated: CASSYRAGPQETQYF.

The V and J genes are TRBV28 and TRBJ1-2; no clear D. Germline values: CDR1 MDHEN, CDR2 SYDVKM. The CDR3 is 14 residues long. The V end was cut by 7 bases, the J end by 6 bases, with 18 bases between. The CDR3 is CASIPEAVFHGYTF. The DNA of the CDR3 is TGTGCCAGCATCCCAGAGGCAGTTTTTCATGGCTACACCTTC.

V usage is TRBV7-2 and J usage is TRBJ2-7; 10 bases map to TRBD1. CDR1 and CDR2 from the germline V gene are SGHTA and FQGNSA. The CDR3 runs 13 residues. V shed 10 bases and J 6 bases; nucleotides not matched to a gene: 9. The CDR3 DNA reads as TGTGCCACCTCCGGGACAGGGGATGGCGAGCAGTACTTC. Amino acids: CATSGTGDGEQYF.

The rearrangement links TRBV3-1 (or the pseudogene TRBV3-2) to TRBJ1-5; weak D call: TRBD1 (5 bases). Trimming left V 2 bases short and J 4 bases short, with 12 bases between. Per germline, CDR1 LGHDT and CDR2 YNNKEL (reference sequence). The CDR3 runs to 15 residues. CDR3 residues: CASSQSDSPNQPQHF. The DNA of the CDR3 is TGTGCCAGCAGCCAATCCGACAGCCCGAATCAGCCCCAGCATTTT.

The CDR3 protein is CASSSRDRGFSNEKLFF. CDR3 DNA sequence: TGTGCCAGTAGTTCCCGGGACAGGGGATTCTCTAATGAAAAACTGTTTTTT. The chain combines TRBV19 with TRBJ1-4; 10 bases map to TRBD1. Germline lookup yields CDR1 LNHDA and CDR2 SQIVND (reference sequence). Trimming removed 5 bases from V and 3 bases from J; junction bases left unmatched: 9. The CDR3 totals 17 residues. The full variable domain, its missing parts supplied by reference TRBV19 and TRBJ1-4, is DGGITQSPKYLFRKEGQNVTLSCEQNLNHDAMYWYRQDPGQGLRLIYYSQIVNDFQKGDIAEGYSVSREKKESFPLTVTSAQKNPTAFYLCASSSRDRGFSNEKLFFGSGTQLSVL.

The chain uses TRBV2 and TRBJ1-1; 8 bases fit TRBD1. Germline CDR1 is SNHLY and CDR2 is FYNNEI. The length of the CDR3 is 13 residues. V shed 5 bases, J shed 4 bases, and the junction held 3 bases outside the gene matches. CDR3 nucleotides: TGTGCCAGCAGTTTGACAGGGGTCACTGAAGCTTTCTTT. Amino acid sequence: CASSLTGVTEAFF.

This chain links TRBV2 with TRBJ1-1; D is unresolved. V lost 10 bases to trimming and J lost 6 bases, with 15 bases between them. This CDR3 contains 12 residues. CDR1 and CDR2 (germline): SNHLY, FYNNEI. CDR3 coding DNA: TGTGCCAAGCGACGGCCCGGAGCTGAAGCTTTCTTT. It yields the protein CAKRRPGAEAFF.

This chain links TRBV21-1 with TRBJ2-7; the table names TRBD1, a call not compared with the DNA. TRBV21-1 is classified as a pseudogene. The CDR3 contains 20 residues. CDR3 in amino acids: CASSILTRDRGLRIAYEQYF. DNA for the CDR3: TGTGCCAGCAGCATCCTAACGAGGGACAGGGGGCTTAGGATTGCATACGAGCAGTACTTC.

The chain recombines TRBV19 with TRBJ1-1; TRBD1 agrees at 7 bases. CDR3 length equals 14 residues. The ends lost 3 bases at V and 4 bases at J; junction bases unmatched: 5. CDR1 and CDR2 from the germline V gene are LNHDA and SQIVND (reference sequence). CDR3 bases: TGTGCCAGTAGTATTGGGCAGGGGGGCACTGAAGCTTTCTTT. This codes for CASSIGQGGTEAFF. The complete variable domain, with remaining parts taken from reference TRBV19 and TRBJ1-1, reads DGGITQSPKYLFRKEGQNVTLSCEQNLNHDAMYWYRQDPGQGLRLIYYSQIVNDFQKGDIAEGYSVSREKKESFPLTVTSAQKNPTAFYLCASSIGQGGTEAFFGQGTRLTVV.

CDR3 DNA sequence: TGTGCCAGTACCCGGGCCGGGACAACGGCTAACTATGGCTACACCTTC. Protein sequence: CASTRAGTTANYGYTF. V usage is TRBV19 and J usage is TRBJ1-2, with D perhaps matching TRBD1 (6 bases). V lost 7 bases to trimming and J lost 0 bases, with 18 bases between them. The CDR3 extends over 16 amino acids. Germline V CDR1 and CDR2: LNHDA, SQIVND (reference sequence).

The J gene is TRBJ2-5, the V gene TRBV5-4; 7 nucleotides line up with TRBD2. The J segment lost 5 bases and the V segment lost 2 bases, leaving 0 bases of the junction unmatched. Germline assignment: CDR1 SGHNT and CDR2 YYREEE (reference sequence). The CDR3 extends over 12 amino acids. CDR3 protein: CASSFGGETQYF. CDR3 nucleotides: TGTGCCAGCAGCTTCGGGGGGGAGACCCAGTACTTC.

This clone has a handful of counts. This rearrangement joins TRBV5-1 to TRBJ2-2; possible D gene TRBD2, 6 bases. Germline loops: CDR1 SGHRS, CDR2 YFSETQ. Trimming shortened V by 4 bases and J by 4 bases, and 14 bases separated the two germline ends. The CDR3 spans 15 residues. The CDR3 region is CASSIRGAGTGELFF. In DNA, the CDR3 is TGCGCCAGCAGCATCCGCGGGGCGGGCACCGGGGAGCTGTTTTTT.

This clone has only a few counts. This rearrangement joins TRBV5-1 to TRBJ2-7; D possibly corresponds to TRBD1 (5 bases). V gave up 1 base and J gave up 6 bases, with 23 bases separating them. The CDR3 runs 17 residues. Per germline, CDR1 SGHRS and CDR2 YFSETQ. As DNA, the CDR3 is TGCGCCAGCAGCTTGACAGGCCGATCTCAACAGCGTCGCGAGCAGTACTTC. Its protein product is CASSLTGRSQQRREQYF. The full variable domain, in which reference TRBV5-1 and TRBJ2-7 provide the parts outside the CDR3, is KAGVTQTPRYLIKTRGQQVTLSCSPISGHRSVSWYQQTPGQGLQFLFEYFSETQRNKGNFPGRFSGRQFSNSRSEMNVSTLELGDSALYLCASSLTGRSQQRREQYFGPGTRLTVT.

The chain links TRBV25-1 to TRBJ1-1; D is unresolved. Trimming removed 5 bases from V and 6 bases from J, with 7 bases in between. This CDR3 contains 11 residues. Germline values: CDR1 MGHDK, CDR2 SYGVNS. CDR3 loop: CASSLGAEAFF. The CDR3 bases are TGTGCCAGCAGTCTCGGGGCTGAAGCTTTCTTT. Supplemented by reference TRBV25-1 and TRBJ1-1, the full variable domain reads EADIYQTPRYLVIGTGKKITLECSQTMGHDKMYWYQQDPGMELHLIHYSYGVNSTEKGDLSSESTVSRIRTEHFPLTLESARPSHTSQYLCASSLGAEAFFGQGTRLTVV.

The gene calls are TRBV5-5 and TRBJ1-4, with D possibly TRBD1 on 6 matching bases. Trimming shortened V by 4 bases and J by 4 bases, and 11 bases separated the two germline ends. Germline V lookup: CDR1 SGHKS, CDR2 YYEKEE (reference sequence). The CDR3 is 14 amino acids. CDR3 coding DNA: TGTGCCAGCAGCCCTGACAGGTTTAATGAAAAACTGTTTTTT. It yields the protein CASSPDRFNEKLFF.

This chain joins TRBV5-1 and TRBJ1-1; possibly TRBD1 for D (5 bases). The CDR3 runs to 15 residues. V gave up 5 bases and J gave up 0 bases, with 14 bases separating them. Per the germline V gene, CDR1 is SGHRS and CDR2 is YFSETQ. In DNA form, the CDR3 reads TGCGCCAGCAGACAGGAGCCTACGATGAACACTGAAGCTTTCTTT. Protein product: CASRQEPTMNTEAFF. Based on the CDR3 plus reference TRBV5-1 and TRBJ1-1, the full variable domain is KAGVTQTPRYLIKTRGQQVTLSCSPISGHRSVSWYQQTPGQGLQFLFEYFSETQRNKGNFPGRFSGRQFSNSRSEMNVSTLELGDSALYLCASRQEPTMNTEAFFGQGTRLTVV.

This clone turned up a few times. The chain uses TRBV7-9 and TRBJ1-1; D not certain. The V end lost 3 bases, the J end lost 1 base, and 12 bases lay between the germline ends. The length of the CDR3 is 15 residues. CDR1 and CDR2 from the germline V gene are SEHNR and FQNEAQ (reference sequence). CDR3 sequence reads: CASSLSLRRNTEAFF. Here the CDR3 DNA reads TGTGCCAGCAGCTTGTCATTACGGAGGAACACTGAAGCTTTCTTT. Complete variable domain (other parts from reference TRBV7-9 and TRBJ1-1): DTGVSQNPRHKITKRGQNVTFRCDPISEHNRLYWYRQTLGQGPEFLTYFQNEAQLEKSRLLSDRFSAERPKGSFSTLEIQRTEQGDSAMYLCASSLSLRRNTEAFFGQGTRLTVV.